The 3 T cell receptor beta chains below were found in one sample sequenced in a study of blood T cell repertoires in COVID-19. The table came from immunoSEQ multiplex PCR; TCRdb's copy has only in-frame clones and leaves some out. Altogether 400,000 to 550,000 clones are present, about 85% being singletons, with the ten largest covering approximately 2%. The sample taken for sequencing was PBMCs or T cells enriched from blood (not recorded which). The receptors derive from a woman aged 18 to 35 with acute COVID-19.

The chain links TRBV18 to TRBJ1-5; D not certain. Looked up from germline, CDR1 is KGHSH and CDR2 is LQKENI. The germline V and J ends were trimmed by 5 bases and 5 bases, with 10 bases remaining between them. This CDR3 comprises 13 residues. The CDR3 coding sequence is TGTGCCAGCTCAACACAGCGAGATCAGCCCCAGCATTTT. Translated: CASSTQRDQPQHF.

The V and J genes are TRBV23-1 and TRBJ1-5, with TRBD1 identical over 7 bases. TRBV23-1 is classed as an ORF, of uncertain function. The CDR3 runs to 16 residues. Unmatched junction bases numbered 4, after V lost 2 bases and J lost 0 bases. As DNA, the CDR3 is TGCGCCAGCAGTCAACGGGACAGCACTAGCAATCAGCCCCAGCATTTT. Its translation is CASSQRDSTSNQPQHF.

The V and J genes are TRBV15 and TRBJ2-5; 7 bases match TRBD1. The V segment lost 0 bases and the J segment 5 bases; nucleotides outside the gene matches: 3. The CDR3 is 14 amino acids. Germline V gives CDR1 LNHNV, CDR2 YYDKDF (reference sequence). In nucleotides, the CDR3 is TGTGCCACCAGCAGAGACAGGGGGTGGGAGACCCAGTACTTC. Translating gives CATSRDRGWETQYF. Full variable domain (missing parts from reference TRBV15 and TRBJ2-5): DAMVIQNPRYQVTQFGKPVTLSCSQTLNHNVMYWYQQKSSQAPKLLFHYYDKDFNNEADTPDNFQSRRPNTSFCFLDIRSPGLGDTAMYLCATSRDRGWETQYFGPGTRLLVL.